Shown below are 7 T cell receptor beta chains from a single sample sequenced in a study of T cells in Graves' hyperthyroidism and ophthalmopathy. What was amplified from RNA transcripts were TCR beta CDR3 regions. First-round RT-PCR with HTBI primers amplified the TCR CDR3 region. TCRdb reprocessed the multiplex PCR reads with MiXCR, giving one entry per CDR3 protein. The sample carries fewer than 550,000 distinct CDR3 sequences, roughly a quarter recorded once. Input material: blood. Receptors were obtained from a woman aged 25-40 years with Graves' ophthalmopathy.

This clonotype turned up a few times. The chain links TRBV20-1 to TRBJ1-5; D might be TRBD1 (6 bases). Germline CDR1 DFQATT, CDR2 SNEGSKA (reference sequence). Trimming shortened V by 5 bases and J by 6 bases, and 14 bases separated the two germline ends. The CDR3 is made up of 13 amino acids. CDR3 DNA sequence: TGCAGTGCTGGCGGCAAGGGGGGTCAGCCCCAGCATTTT. It yields the protein CSAGGKGGQPQHF.

The chain employs TRBV20-1 and TRBJ2-4, with a weak D call TRBD2 (6 bases). The CDR3 loop spans 15 amino acids. Trimming shortened V by 6 bases and J by 1 base, and 16 bases separated the two germline ends. The germline gives CDR1 DFQATT, CDR2 SNEGSKA (reference sequence). In DNA, the CDR3 is TGCAGTGCGAGACGGGGGACCTCGGCCAAAAACATTCAGTACTTC. Translating it yields CSARRGTSAKNIQYF.

Of note for this clonotype: At one of its ends the junction is not consistent with the germline gene, which may arise from a read error. This chain links TRBV11-2 with TRBJ2-5; TRBD2 aligns across 8 bases. The CDR3 has 15 amino acids. Germline-derived CDR1 and CDR2 are SGHAT and FQNNGV. The CDR3 here is CASSLGGGDVETLYF. In nucleotides, the CDR3 is TGTGCCAGCAGCCTCGGGGGGGGTGACGTGGAGACCCTGTACTTC.

Concerning this clonotype: A clone one base away is much larger, so this may be a read error. The CDR3 coding sequence is TGTGCCAGCAGTTTATCGCAACAACCAAGTGGGGAGCTGTGTTTT. Translated: CASSLSQQPSGELCF. The gene calls are TRBV27 and TRBJ2-2; a possible D gene is TRBD2 (5 bases). CDR3 length: 15 amino acids. The germline V gene encodes CDR1 MNHEY and CDR2 SMNVEV (reference sequence).

This clonotype was seen at least ten times. V is TRBV2 and J is TRBJ2-6, with a possible D match to TRBD1 (5 bases). CDR3 length: 14 residues. CDR1 and CDR2 (germline): SNHLY, FYNNEI. The germline V and J ends were trimmed by 7 bases and 4 bases, with 11 bases remaining between them. This chain's CDR3 is CASTVDTGANVLTF. In DNA, the CDR3 is TGTGCCAGCACCGTGGACACAGGGGCCAACGTCCTGACTTTC.

The chain is built from TRBV28 and TRBJ1-6; D is unclear. V was cut by 4 bases and J by 5 bases, with 12 bases left in between. This CDR3 region has 15 residues. Germline loops: CDR1 MDHEN, CDR2 SYDVKM. CDR3 amino acids: CASSSRSGDNSPLHF. In DNA, the CDR3 is TGTGCCAGCAGTTCGAGGTCGGGTGATAATTCACCCCTCCACTTT.

This chain connects TRBV20-1 to TRBJ2-4; D remains ambiguous. The CDR3 is 15 amino acids. CDR1 DFQATT and CDR2 SNEGSKA come from the germline V gene (reference sequence). Trimming left V 2 bases short and J 0 bases short, with 11 bases between. In nucleotides, the CDR3 is TGCAGTGCTAGACTACCCACTCTAGCCAAAAACATTCAGTACTTC. This encodes CSARLPTLAKNIQYF.